What follows are 27 T cell receptor beta chains derived from one specimen sequenced in a study of T cell responses to AZD1222 COVID-19 vaccine. Repertoires were generated with immunoSEQ multiplex PCR, while TCRdb's copy carries only in-frame clones and drops some. The repertoire holds about 150,000 clones, with more than 85% as singletons. This sample comprised peripheral blood, obtained 28 days after the second AZD1222 dose. These TCRs come from an adult who received the AZD1222 COVID-19 vaccine.

The gene calls are TRBV6-5 and TRBJ2-2; D may correspond to TRBD1 or TRBD2 (5 bases each). The CDR3 consists of 15 residues. Germline CDR1 is MNHEY and CDR2 is SVGAGI. V dropped 0 bases and J dropped 6 bases, with 11 bases sitting between them. The CDR3 loop is CASSYSRGESGELFF. The CDR3 coding sequence is TGTGCCAGCAGTTACTCGAGAGGGGAATCCGGGGAGCTGTTTTTT.

This sequence joins TRBV11-2 and TRBJ2-7; 10 bases are shared with TRBD1. Per the germline V gene, CDR1 is SGHAT and CDR2 is FQNNGV. There are 18 residues in the CDR3. The trim removed 4 bases at V and 2 bases at J, leaving 14 bases unmatched. The CDR3 DNA follows: TGTGCCAGCAGCTCAATTGACCGGGACAGGGGACGAGCCTACGAGCAGTACTTC. It encodes CASSSIDRDRGRAYEQYF.

This chain joins TRBV5-4 and TRBJ2-3; D unresolved. Per germline, CDR1 SGHNT and CDR2 YYREEE (reference sequence). The CDR3 spans 16 residues. The V end lost 2 bases, the J end lost 4 bases, and 17 bases lay between the germline ends. CDR3 region: CASSLRGERRSDTQYF. The DNA of the CDR3 is TGTGCCAGCAGCTTACGAGGAGAGCGTAGGTCAGATACGCAGTATTTT.

The CDR3 is CASSLARGGWEKLFF. The CDR3 DNA reads as TGTGCCAGCAGCTTGGCCAGGGGGGGCTGGGAAAAACTGTTTTTT. The chain is built from TRBV5-6 and TRBJ1-4; 7 nucleotides agree with TRBD1. The trim removed 0 bases at V and 8 bases at J, leaving 7 bases unmatched. The germline gives CDR1 SGHDT, CDR2 YYEEEE. The CDR3 contains 15 residues.

The chain has TRBV18 and TRBJ2-1; 9 positions match TRBD2. There are 15 residues in the CDR3. V shed 2 bases, J shed 7 bases, and the junction held 6 bases outside the gene matches. The germline V gene has CDR1 KGHSH and CDR2 LQKENI. CDR3 amino acids: CASSPNSGGLNEQFF. Here the CDR3 DNA reads TGTGCCAGCTCACCAAACAGCGGGGGGCTAAATGAGCAGTTCTTC.

The J gene is TRBJ2-3, the V gene TRBV12-3 or TRBV12-4; the D is unclear. The V end lost 5 bases, the J end lost 6 bases, and 9 bases lay between the germline ends. This CDR3 spans 12 amino acids. The CDR3 coding sequence is TGTGCCAGCAGTCCTACAATGGATACGCAGTATTTT. Protein product: CASSPTMDTQYF.

This chain links TRBV15 with TRBJ2-7; the D gene could be TRBD1 or TRBD2 (6 bases each). The CDR3 covers 15 residues. Germline V gene sequence: CDR1 LNHNV, CDR2 YYDKDF (reference sequence). V was trimmed by 6 bases and J by 6 bases, leaving 21 bases between them. CDR3 protein: CATREGITQGGEQYF. The CDR3 coding sequence is TGTGCCACCAGGGAGGGGATTACCCAAGGGGGCGAGCAGTACTTC.

This clone was seen only a few times. This chain links TRBV5-1 with TRBJ2-7, with 8 bases identical to TRBD1. J gave up 7 bases and V 4 bases, and 10 bases lay outside the gene matches. Germline lookup yields CDR1 SGHRS and CDR2 YFSETQ. The CDR3 sequence is 14 residues long. The CDR3 DNA sequence: TGCGCCAGCAGCCCCGGGACAGGAGGGTTAGAGCAGTACTTC. Encoded protein: CASSPGTGGLEQYF.

The genes are TRBV6-5 and TRBJ2-3; D is unresolved. The CDR3 extends over 13 amino acids. Looked up from germline, CDR1 is MNHEY and CDR2 is SVGAGI. The V gene lost 6 bases and the J gene lost 3 bases, with 10 bases spanning the gap. DNA for the CDR3: TGTGCCAGCAGATTCGACAAAACAGATACGCAGTATTTT. It codes for CASRFDKTDTQYF.

The chain has TRBV14 and TRBJ1-3; D unclear. The germline V gene encodes CDR1 SGHDN and CDR2 FVKESK. Trimming pared 4 bases from V and 4 bases from J, leaving 14 bases between. The CDR3 is made up of 15 amino acids. CDR3 nucleotides: TGTGCCAGCAGCCCCACGCGAGGTCCCGGAAACACCATATATTTT. Translated, it gives CASSPTRGPGNTIYF.

The chain is built from TRBV5-4 and TRBJ2-1; TRBD2 aligns across 10 bases. The CDR3 extends over 15 amino acids. In germline, CDR1 is SGHNT, CDR2 YYREEE (reference sequence). V gave up 4 bases and J gave up 8 bases; unmatched junction bases: 9. The CDR3 DNA follows: TGTGCCAGCAGCCGGATGAGCGGGAGGGCCGATGAGCAGTTCTTC. Protein sequence: CASSRMSGRADEQFF. The whole variable domain, remainder taken from reference TRBV5-4 and TRBJ2-1, is ETGVTQSPTHLIKTRGQQVTLRCSSQSGHNTVSWYQQALGQGPQFIFQYYREEENGRGNFPPRFSGLQFPNYSSELNVNALELDDSALYLCASSRMSGRADEQFFGPGTRLTVL.

The chain employs TRBV4-2 and TRBJ2-3; D not certain. CDR3 length: 13 residues. V was trimmed by 2 bases and J by 1 base, leaving 4 bases between them. Germline V gives CDR1 LGHNA, CDR2 YNFKEQ. CDR3 DNA: TGTGCCAGCAGCCAACCGGGCACAGATACGCAGTATTTT. Translated: CASSQPGTDTQYF.

The count of this clone is one. The V gene is TRBV27, the J gene TRBJ1-1, with D tentatively TRBD1 (6 bases). In germline, CDR1 is MNHEY, CDR2 SMNVEV (reference sequence). The V gene lost 3 bases and the J gene lost 4 bases, with 12 bases spanning the gap. The CDR3 contains 14 residues. The CDR3 DNA reads as TGTGCCAGCAGTTTTAGGGGCAGGGGCACTGAAGCTTTCTTT. This encodes CASSFRGRGTEAFF.

The chain recombines TRBV18 with TRBJ1-2; 8 nucleotides match TRBD1. The CDR3 has 15 amino acids. Germline V gives CDR1 KGHSH, CDR2 LQKENI. The J segment lost 1 base and the V segment lost 2 bases, leaving 3 bases of the junction unmatched. CDR3 region: CASSPDRGLNYGYTF. CDR3 nucleotides: TGTGCCAGCTCACCAGACAGGGGACTTAACTATGGCTACACCTTC.

The chain combines TRBV30 with TRBJ1-2, with TRBD1 identical over 10 bases. The length of the CDR3 is 16 residues. Looked up from germline, CDR1 is GTSNPN and CDR2 is SVGIG (reference sequence). Trimming cost V 2 bases and J 4 bases; bases outside gene matches: 10. The CDR3 sequence is CAWSPWTGGNLYGYTF. Written as DNA, the CDR3 is TGTGCCTGGAGTCCATGGACAGGGGGGAACCTCTATGGCTACACCTTC. Together with reference TRBV30 and TRBJ1-2, the CDR3 gives the full variable domain: SQTIHQWPATLVQPVGSPLSLECTVEGTSNPNLYWYRQAAGRGLQLLFYSVGIGQISSEVPQNLSASRPQDRQFILSSKKLLLSDSGFYLCAWSPWTGGNLYGYTFGSGTRLTVV.

The V and J genes are TRBV25-1 and TRBJ2-7; 11 bases match TRBD1. Germline loops: CDR1 MGHDK, CDR2 SYGVNS. Germline trimming cut 6 bases from V and 2 bases from J; bases unmatched to any gene: 3. This CDR3 has 14 amino acids. CDR3 protein: CASSLDRGPYEQYF. CDR3 coding DNA: TGTGCCAGCAGCTTGGACAGGGGGCCCTACGAGCAGTACTTC.

This sequence joins TRBV7-8 and TRBJ1-2; D unresolved. Trimming cost V 6 bases and J 3 bases, with 11 bases left between them. The CDR3 sequence is 13 residues long. In germline, CDR1 is SGHVS, CDR2 FQNEAQ. CDR3 sequence (DNA): TGTGCCAGCAGGAGCGACCGGGACTATGGCTACACCTTC. Translation: CASRSDRDYGYTF.

This clone has just one count. The chain has TRBV19 and TRBJ1-6, with D tentatively TRBD1 (5 bases). The CDR3 is 14 amino acids. The germline V gene encodes CDR1 LNHDA and CDR2 SQIVND (reference sequence). The V end was cut by 3 bases, the J end by 8 bases, with 11 bases between. CDR3 DNA sequence: TGTGCCAGTAGTATGTCGACAGTTCATTCACCCCTCCACTTT. Protein product: CASSMSTVHSPLHF.

The chain links TRBV6-5 to TRBJ1-1; 7 bases agree with TRBD1. There are 15 residues in the CDR3. J was trimmed by 2 bases and V by 4 bases; bases with no gene match: 7. Germline V CDR1 and CDR2: MNHEY, SVGAGI. The CDR3 reads CASSFLDRVNTEAFF. The CDR3 coding sequence is TGTGCCAGCAGTTTCTTAGACAGGGTAAACACTGAAGCTTTCTTT.

The chain links TRBV4-1 to TRBJ1-2; no firm D call. Germline CDR1 MGHRA, CDR2 YSYEKL. V lost 1 base and J 7 bases, leaving 13 bases between the germline ends. This CDR3 region has 14 residues. CDR3 sequence: CASSQVLGVGGYTF. In DNA form, the CDR3 reads TGCGCCAGCAGCCAAGTGCTCGGGGTGGGTGGCTACACCTTC.

This clone appeared a single time. The rearrangement joins TRBV5-1 to TRBJ2-2; D perhaps matches TRBD1 (5 bases). V dropped 4 bases and J dropped 5 bases, with 21 bases sitting between them. The germline V gene has CDR1 SGHRS and CDR2 YFSETQ. The CDR3 is 17 amino acids. The CDR3 nucleotides read TGCGCCAGCAGCCTAAGTTTCGGCAGGGAAAGGACCGGGGAGCTGTTTTTT. It codes for CASSLSFGRERTGELFF.

In this sample, this clone turned up once. The chain combines TRBV6-4 with TRBJ2-3, with 9 bases that match TRBD2. The trim removed 3 bases at V and 6 bases at J, leaving 7 bases unmatched. CDR1 and CDR2 from the germline V gene are MRHNA and SNTAGT. This CDR3 has 15 amino acids. The CDR3 reads CASSETRGGRDTQYF. The DNA for the CDR3 is TGTGCCAGCAGTGAGACGCGGGGGGGCCGGGATACGCAGTATTTT.

The chain uses TRBV7-2 and TRBJ1-3; perhaps TRBD1 as D (5 bases). Germline V lookup: CDR1 SGHTA, CDR2 FQGNSA. Trimming left V 5 bases short and J 2 bases short, with 16 bases between. This CDR3 is built from 16 residues. CDR3 sequence reads: CASSRDSPVPGNTIYF. The CDR3 nucleotides read TGTGCCAGCAGCAGAGACAGCCCGGTCCCTGGAAACACCATATATTTT.

The chain uses TRBV3-1 (or the pseudogene TRBV3-2) and TRBJ2-5; D is ambiguous. The CDR3 covers 15 residues. CDR1 is LGHDT, CDR2 YNNKEL, per germline (reference sequence). With 6 bases removed from V and 4 bases from J, the gap between germline ends came to 18 bases. The DNA for the CDR3 is TGTGCCAGCAGATCCACCAGGAGAGCGCGAGAGACCCAGTACTTC. Encoded protein: CASRSTRRARETQYF.

CDR3 sequence reads: CASSFPGRVNYGYTF. The CDR3 DNA follows: TGTGCCAGCAGCTTTCCCGGGAGGGTAAACTATGGCTACACCTTC. The chain employs TRBV5-6 and TRBJ1-2; D is unclear. This CDR3 is 15 amino acids long. V gave up 2 bases and J gave up 2 bases, with 13 bases separating them. Germline CDR1 reads SGHDT; CDR2 reads YYEEEE.

V and J are TRBV3-1 (or the pseudogene TRBV3-2) and TRBJ2-1; D is unclear. The CDR3 is made up of 14 amino acids. Trimming removed 3 bases at V and 7 bases at J, with 13 bases between. Germline values: CDR1 LGHDT, CDR2 YNNKEL (reference sequence). CDR3 coding DNA: TGTGCCAGCAGCCACTGGCATAATAGGAATGAGCAGTTCTTC. Translated: CASSHWHNRNEQFF.

The rearrangement joins TRBV2 to TRBJ1-1; D unresolved. Trimming cost V 3 bases and J 0 bases, with 5 bases left between them. This CDR3 is built from 13 residues. Germline V lookup: CDR1 SNHLY, CDR2 FYNNEI. In nucleotides, the CDR3 is TGTGCCAGCAGTGACGACATGAACACTGAAGCTTTCTTT. Translated: CASSDDMNTEAFF.